These 13 T cell receptor beta chains share one sample of origin, sequenced in a study of PD-L1 blockade in urothelial cancer. Assay used: immunoSEQ multiplex PCR; TCRdb lists only in-frame clones, some missing. The table lists about 38,000 clones, approximately 83% of them singletons. The sample in question was PBMCs, obtained around atezolizumab (anti-PD-L1) treatment. All receptors derive from a man aged 60-69 years with urothelial cancer.

This chain uses TRBV11-2 with TRBJ2-7; 8 bases match TRBD2. The CDR3 extends over 16 amino acids. Germline CDR1 is SGHAT and CDR2 is FQNNGV. J was trimmed by 1 base and V by 5 bases; bases with no gene match: 10. The CDR3 DNA is TGTGCCAGCAGCGTCCGGGAGGGAGTCGGATCCTACGAGCAGTACTTC. This translates into CASSVREGVGSYEQYF. Full variable domain (missing parts from reference TRBV11-2 and TRBJ2-7): EAGVAQSPRYKIIEKRQSVAFWCNPISGHATLYWYQQILGQGPKLLIQFQNNGVVDDSQLPKDRFSAERLKGVDSTLKIQPAKLEDSAVYLCASSVREGVGSYEQYFGPGTRLTVT.

The gene calls are TRBV6-4 and TRBJ2-1, with D tentatively TRBD2 (6 bases). Trimming took 4 bases from V and 2 from J, leaving 12 bases between them. The CDR3 runs 15 residues. CDR1 and CDR2 from the germline V gene are MRHNA and SNTAGT. The CDR3 DNA is TGTGCCAGCAGTGGGGGACTCCGACCCTACAATGAGCAGTTCTTC. Amino acids: CASSGGLRPYNEQFF.

This chain links TRBV2 with TRBJ1-4; 8 nucleotides agree with TRBD1. The CDR3 totals 15 residues. The junction had 5 bases not matched to a gene; V was cut back by 3 bases and J by 5 bases. Germline CDR1 SNHLY, CDR2 FYNNEI. The chain's CDR3 is CASSDFWTGNEKLFF. DNA of the CDR3: TGTGCCAGCAGTGATTTTTGGACAGGGAATGAAAAACTGTTTTTT.

The rearrangement uses TRBV7-3 and TRBJ2-5; the match to TRBD2 covers 14 bases. Germline assignment: CDR1 SGHTA and CDR2 FQGTGA. This CDR3 is 20 amino acids long. The V gene end was trimmed by 2 bases and the J gene end by 5 bases; junction bases not matched to a gene: 16. CDR3 residues: CASSLLGVGTSGGLGETQYF. The CDR3 DNA is TGTGCCAGCAGCTTATTAGGGGTTGGGACTAGCGGGGGTTTGGGGGAGACCCAGTACTTC. The full variable domain, its missing parts supplied by reference TRBV7-3 and TRBJ2-5, is GAGVSQTPSNKVTEKGKYVELRCDPISGHTALYWYRQSLGQGPEFLIYFQGTGAADDSGLPNDRFFAVRPEGSVSTLKIQRTERGDSAVYLCASSLLGVGTSGGLGETQYFGPGTRLLVL.

This clone was seen only a few times. The rearrangement uses TRBV2 and TRBJ1-5, with unresolved D. The V end was cut by 6 bases, the J end by 7 bases, with 16 bases between. From germline, CDR1 is SNHLY and CDR2 FYNNEI. CDR3 length: 14 residues. The CDR3 here is CASSQWTGGQPQHF. The CDR3 region has the DNA TGTGCCAGCAGCCAGTGGACTGGAGGCCAGCCCCAGCATTTT. The full variable domain, in which reference TRBV2 and TRBJ1-5 provide the parts outside the CDR3, is EPEVTQTPSHQVTQMGQEVILRCVPISNHLYFYWYRQILGQKVEFLVSFYNNEISEKSEIFDDQFSVERPDGSNFTLKIRSTKLEDSAMYFCASSQWTGGQPQHFGDGTRLSIL.

CDR3 DNA: TGTGCAAGTCGCTTGCCTGTCGACAGGAACACCGGGGAGCTGTTTTTT. Its protein product is CASRLPVDRNTGELFF. J is TRBJ2-2 and V is TRBV12-2; the table names TRBD1, a call not compared with the DNA. TRBV12-2 is annotated as a pseudogene. This CDR3 region has 16 residues.

The gene calls are TRBV6-1 and TRBJ2-7, with TRBD1 matching 9 bases. The CDR3 is made up of 11 amino acids. The ends lost 10 bases at V and 5 bases at J; junction bases unmatched: 3. From germline, CDR1 is MNHNS and CDR2 SASEGT. The CDR3 reads CATGTGNEQYF. The CDR3 DNA follows: TGTGCCACCGGGACAGGGAACGAGCAGTACTTC.

The chain links TRBV2 to TRBJ1-1; no definite D call. The V gene's germline CDR1 is SNHLY and CDR2 FYNNEI. Trimming pared 3 bases from V and 5 bases from J, leaving 4 bases between. CDR3 length: 11 residues. CDR3 in DNA: TGTGCCAGCAGTGAGCGGACTGAAGCTTTCTTT. Amino acid sequence: CASSERTEAFF. Combining the CDR3 with reference TRBV2 and TRBJ1-1 gives the whole variable domain EPEVTQTPSHQVTQMGQEVILRCVPISNHLYFYWYRQILGQKVEFLVSFYNNEISEKSEIFDDQFSVERPDGSNFTLKIRSTKLEDSAMYFCASSERTEAFFGQGTRLTVV.

The gene calls are TRBV27 and TRBJ1-6; unclear D gene. From germline, CDR1 is MNHEY and CDR2 SMNVEV (reference sequence). The CDR3 covers 14 residues. The V and J ends lost 3 bases and 5 bases respectively, with 8 bases between them. The CDR3 sequence: CASSFTGNNSPLHF. CDR3 bases: TGTGCCAGCAGTTTTACCGGGAATAATTCACCCCTCCACTTT.

This clone was detected only once. The genes are TRBV7-3 and TRBJ2-1; 8 nucleotides align to TRBD1. CDR3 length: 14 residues. CDR1 SGHTA and CDR2 FQGTGA come from the germline V gene. V lost 5 bases to trimming and J lost 9 bases; unmatched junction nucleotides: 9. DNA for the CDR3: TGTGCCAGCAGCCCAGACCTCGACAGGGGTGAGCAGTTCTTC. This encodes CASSPDLDRGEQFF.

The CDR3 loop is CASSPTGQYYNEQFF. The CDR3 bases are TGCGCCAGCAGCCCCACTGGACAGTACTACAATGAGCAGTTCTTC. The chain uses TRBV4-1 and TRBJ2-1, with D perhaps matching TRBD1 (6 bases). Germline CDR1 and CDR2: MGHRA and YSYEKL. V lost 4 bases and J lost 3, with 13 bases in between. CDR3 length: 15 amino acids.

There are a few counts of this clone. The CDR3 loop is CASSQDRSLRFF. DNA for the CDR3: TGTGCCAGTAGTCAAGACAGGTCGCTGCGGTTCTTC. V gene TRBV19 combines with J gene TRBJ2-1; the D gene is possibly TRBD1 (6 bases). Germline assignment: CDR1 LNHDA and CDR2 SQIVND (reference sequence). V was shortened by 5 bases and J by 15 bases, with 17 bases between the two germline ends. The CDR3 runs 12 residues.

This chain links TRBV11-2 with TRBJ2-7; weak D call: TRBD1 (6 bases). The germline V and J ends were trimmed by 1 base and 3 bases, with 22 bases remaining between them. The CDR3 spans 18 residues. The germline gives CDR1 SGHAT, CDR2 FQNNGV. For the CDR3, the DNA is TGTGCCAGCAGCTTAGTAGTGGGTTGGACAGACAAAATCTACGAGCAGTACTTC. This gives the protein CASSLVVGWTDKIYEQYF. The full variable domain, rest sourced from reference TRBV11-2 and TRBJ2-7, is EAGVAQSPRYKIIEKRQSVAFWCNPISGHATLYWYQQILGQGPKLLIQFQNNGVVDDSQLPKDRFSAERLKGVDSTLKIQPAKLEDSAVYLCASSLVVGWTDKIYEQYFGPGTRLTVT.